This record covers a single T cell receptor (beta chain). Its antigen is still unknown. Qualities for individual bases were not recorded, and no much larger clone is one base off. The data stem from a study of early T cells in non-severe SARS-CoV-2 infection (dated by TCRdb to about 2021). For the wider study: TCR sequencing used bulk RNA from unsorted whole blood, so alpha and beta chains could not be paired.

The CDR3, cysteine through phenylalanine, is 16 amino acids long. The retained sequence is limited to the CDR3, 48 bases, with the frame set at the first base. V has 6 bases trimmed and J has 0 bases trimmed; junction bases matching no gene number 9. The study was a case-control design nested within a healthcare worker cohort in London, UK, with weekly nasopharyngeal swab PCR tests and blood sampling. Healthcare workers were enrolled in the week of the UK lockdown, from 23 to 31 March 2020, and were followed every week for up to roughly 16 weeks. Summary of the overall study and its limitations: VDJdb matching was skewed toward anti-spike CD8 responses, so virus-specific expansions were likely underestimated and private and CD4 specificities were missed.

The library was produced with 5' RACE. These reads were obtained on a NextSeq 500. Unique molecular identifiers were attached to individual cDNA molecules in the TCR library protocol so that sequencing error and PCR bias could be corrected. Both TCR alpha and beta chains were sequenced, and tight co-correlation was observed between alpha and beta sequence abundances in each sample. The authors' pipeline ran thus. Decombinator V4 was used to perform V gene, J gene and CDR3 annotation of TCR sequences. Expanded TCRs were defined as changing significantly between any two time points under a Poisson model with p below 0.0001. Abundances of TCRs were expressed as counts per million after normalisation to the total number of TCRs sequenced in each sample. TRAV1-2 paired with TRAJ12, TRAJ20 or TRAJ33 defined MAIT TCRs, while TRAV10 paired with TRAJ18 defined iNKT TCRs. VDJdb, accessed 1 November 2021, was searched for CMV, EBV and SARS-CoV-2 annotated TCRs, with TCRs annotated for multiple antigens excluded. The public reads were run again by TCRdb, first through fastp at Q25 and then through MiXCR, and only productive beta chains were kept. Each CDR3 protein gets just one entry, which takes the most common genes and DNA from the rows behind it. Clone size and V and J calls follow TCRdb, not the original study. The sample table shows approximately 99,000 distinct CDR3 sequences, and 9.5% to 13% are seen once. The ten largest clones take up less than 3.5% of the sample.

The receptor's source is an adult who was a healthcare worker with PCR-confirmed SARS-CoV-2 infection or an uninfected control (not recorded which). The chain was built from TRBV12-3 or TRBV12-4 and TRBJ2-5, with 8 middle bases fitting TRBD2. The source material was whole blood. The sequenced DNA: TGTGCCAGCAGCGCCTCACTAGCGGTCTACCAAGAGACCCAGTACTTC. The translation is CASSASLAVYQETQYF.